Here is one T cell receptor (beta chain) with its context. The clone's antigen remains unknown. Germline is not matched at one junction end, which may reflect a read error. The cohort consisted of fewer than 700 healthy bone marrow donors. Cohort members were all nominally healthy when sampled, although unrecorded immune exposures were likely present. The donor was CMV seropositive and was included in the group of 250 to 300 seropositive cohort members. Each donor provided a peripheral blood sample, and peripheral blood mononuclear cells were used for TCR beta sequencing. The Qiagen DNeasy Blood Extraction Kit was used to extract genomic DNA from the blood cell samples. Spanning cysteine to phenylalanine, the CDR3 consists of 16 amino acids. CDR3 DNA only is kept here, 48 bases in frame from base 1. The germline V gene (reference sequence) yields SEHNR for CDR1 and FQNEAQ for CDR2. The source of the sample is a study of cytomegalovirus exposure and HLA in healthy donors (dated by TCRdb to the late 2010s). At the level of the whole study: An earlier analysis of roughly 500 of the donors reported 250 to 350 Gb of sequence data and 100 million to 130 million unique TCR beta sequences from about 179 million T cells. Donor age, sex, ethnicity and CMV serostatus were compiled alongside the repertoire data. Both class I and class II loci were covered by HLA typing, at four-digit resolution. A later analysis re-analyzed previously published TCR beta repertoires from approximately 670 donors and added high-resolution HLA genotyping to study TCR occurrence patterns. Roughly 5 DR-DQ haplotypes were handled as single units for association and clustering, since linkage in the cohort was strong. In addition to the first cohort of around 670 subjects, a separate validation cohort of some 120 different subjects was used. Among about 410 genotyped donors of the cohort, an average of roughly 230,000 unique TCR beta nucleotide sequences was sequenced per donor, of which roughly 17% were non-productive. To decide whether each TCR beta V gene segment behaved as functional or pseudogenic, an earlier analysis of several hundred of the donors relied on high-throughput TCR beta sequencing. Rather than drawing on any new phenotypic data, the later analysis identified candidate immune exposures from TCR beta sequences and the way those sequences occurred across donors. The study profiled the T cell repertoires of 550 to 700 subjects by immunosequencing and related them to cytomegalovirus serostatus. Typing coverage varied by locus: 629-630 donors for A, B, C, DRB1 and DQB1; 500 to 550 for DQA1; around 570 for DPA1; 400 to 480 for DPB1. To predict cytomegalovirus infection status, the study brought together high-throughput TCR immunosequencing, statistical association of individual TCRs with disease status, and machine learning. The study aimed to test whether cataloging public T cell receptors could reveal signatures of past pathogen exposure. A later genetic analysis took genome-wide SNP genotypes for about three fifths of the 666 donors and used that subset as a discovery cohort. Of the roughly 390 genotyped donors, around 81% fell in the genetic ancestry cluster associated with self-reported Caucasian donors. All discovery cohort repertoires had been generated using a single sequencing platform. An early release covering some 640 HLA-typed donors comprised approximately 300 gigabases of sequencing data and some 79 million unique TCR sequences.

General findings and caveats noted by the study authors: Linkage disequilibrium might explain the correlated functional status among segregating V segments, but an unknown experimental factor could not be ruled out. In this cohort, only TCR beta chains were sequenced, and detectable features were limited by the absence of alpha or paired-chain data. Several of the top co-occurrence clusters appeared to be linked to parvovirus B19, influenza, CMV and Epstein-Barr virus, according to a later analysis. When HLA alleles, especially DR and DQ, strongly co-occurred, attributing TCR associations to individual alleles was difficult. Because counts were too low, roughly 16 rarely observed V segments, including chromosome 9 orphons, were left out of the earlier analysis of 587 of the donors. The 87-base-pair reads could not distinguish some IMGT-functional V segments, including TRBV6-2 and TRBV6-3, so those segments were excluded. A cluster of highly shared sequence variants was judged likely to represent a technical artifact of the sequencing pipeline. In a later analysis, 16,951 TCR beta sequences were associated with specific HLA alleles at a false discovery rate of 0.05. Most TCR sequences were observed very rarely across donors, whereas some public TCRs were present in many individuals. A further reported finding was that TCR beta sequences accurately predicted the HLA-A and HLA-B alleles for most subjects in the first cohort. A later genetic analysis associated a missense DCLRE1C variant with V-gene and J-gene trimming of TCR beta chains, and an independent cohort replicated the association. Compared with the roughly 670-donor mean, donors in an Asian-associated ancestry cluster had fewer N-insertions in productive TCRs, according to a later genetic analysis. In an earlier analysis of several hundred of the donors, most TCR beta V segments were observed in productive rearrangements about 87% or about 30% of the time, broadly matching IMGT annotations. CMV serostatus was the only immune exposure information available for the cohort. In both the original and validation cohorts, the classifier was reported to diagnose cytomegalovirus status with high specificity and sensitivity. Sequencing depth was assumed to be roughly uniform across donors in the presence/absence analyses, though that assumption may not hold. In the study, 150 to 200 TCR beta chains were listed as associated with cytomegalovirus. The authors suggested that the approach could potentially be generalized to other disease states and immunological phenotypes. A few of the identified cytomegalovirus-associated TCR beta chains were confirmed in vitro to be specific for cytomegalovirus antigens. According to a later analysis, most CMV-associated TCR beta chains appeared to be HLA-restricted, and the HLA associations seemed to be driven largely by CMV exposure. According to a later analysis, TCR association rates differed among HLA loci, with DRB1 alleles showing the most associated TCRs and HLA-C alleles showing the fewest. In a later analysis, HLA-associated TCR beta chains were found to be more clonally expanded and to have lower generation probabilities than equally common non-associated chains. Because some donors lacked HLA typing at each locus, the association tests relied only on the typed subset.

Library preparation used the immunoSEQ multiplex PCR assay. For the multiplex PCR, a mixture combining 60 forward primers for TCR Vbeta segments and 13 reverse primers for TCR Jbeta segments was used. The CDR3 region of rearranged TCR beta genes was amplified from genomic DNA with a multiplex PCR assay. The Illumina HiSeq System was used to sequence the amplified TCR beta libraries as 87-base-pair reads. The authors processed their data as follows. In a later analysis, 77 million or so unique TCR beta chains were counted across the approximately 640 repertoires, and roughly 9.9 million of these chains were shared by at least two donors. To remove PCR and sequencing errors, raw reads were error-corrected and collapsed into unique sequences using a nearest-neighbor algorithm that merged closely related sequences. CDR3 sequences were aligned to IMGT reference sequences to assign V, D and J gene segments. Each retained sequence needed at least a six-nucleotide match to both a V gene segment and a J gene segment. Rearrangements were called productive when the CDR3 lacked stop codons and stayed in frame with V and J; all others were non-productive. CDR3 was defined according to IMGT convention as the region running from the second conserved V-encoded cysteine to the conserved J-encoded phenylalanine. The earlier analysis of about 570 of the donors excluded any sequence lacking an unambiguous match to a single V gene segment. In an earlier analysis of more than 500 of the donors, a V segment was called functional when productive rearrangements were above 56.7%, and segregating when the standard deviation between donors exceeded 5%. A statistical classification framework was built for diagnosing cytomegalovirus status from the catalog of TCR beta chain sequences. In a later analysis, TCR nucleotide sequences were compared against IMGT/GENE-DB human TR gene sequences so that V and J genes could be assigned. In a later analysis, CDR3 sequences and most-parsimonious VDJ recombination scenarios were assigned using the TCRdist pipeline. In a later analysis, each TCR beta chain was defined by its CDR3 amino acid sequence together with its V-gene family, and reads lacking a unique V-gene family were excluded. To address suspected cross-contamination and a sequencing artifact, a later analysis removed 450 to 700 highly shared, low-generation-probability nucleotide sequences. A later analysis calculated a clonal expansion index for each public chain from normalized within-repertoire ranks of inferred template counts. A later analysis computed generation probabilities with a VDJ recombination model fitted to out-of-frame rearrangements, and checked the results against IGoR. A later analysis scored TCR-TCR, TCR-HLA and TCR-CMV co-occurrence with hypergeometric tests, applying a repertoire-size bias correction to TCR pairs. A later analysis estimated false discovery rates by permuting HLA or CMV assignments 20 times. In a later analysis, co-occurring TCRs were grouped with DBSCAN, and TCRdist sequence similarity was added when clustering was performed within HLA-allele-positive subsets. For co-occurrence clustering, repertoires with fewer than 30,000 or more than 120,000 public chains were excluded, along with roughly 5 repertoires with anomalous nucleotide sharing. Not all clones reach the TCRdb copy of this immuneACCESS table, which keeps in-frame sequences only. Checked studies attribute under half of the gap to unresolved V genes and leave the rest unexplained. The D gene and trimming were derived from the DNA, and the V and J assignments and clone size from that table. The sample yields 100,000 or so clones; 79% were counted once. Of the sample, roughly 4% is held by the ten largest clones.

Sequenced sample: PBMCs. The clonotype comes from a female donor in good health and CMV-seropositive. The sequence joins TRBV7-9 to TRBJ2-3; TRBD1 might be the D gene, on 6 matching bases. The DNA is as follows: TGTTCCAGCAGCGACTGGGACACCCCGAGCACAGATACGCAGTATTTT. Its protein product is CSSSDWDTPSTDTQYF. Extended through the reference TRBV7-9 and TRBJ2-3 proteins, this CDR3 yields the full variable domain: DTGVSQNPRHKITKRGQNVTFRCDPISEHNRLYWYRQTLGQGPEFLTYFQNEAQLEKSRLLSDRFSAERPKGSFSTLEIQRTEQGDSAMYLCSSSDWDTPSTDTQYFGPGTRLTVL.